Listed below are T cell receptor beta chains from one sample, sequenced in a study of blood T cell repertoires in COVID-19. Assay used: immunoSEQ multiplex PCR; TCRdb lists only in-frame clones, some missing. Among fewer than 300,000 clones, roughly 92% were seen once, and the ten largest hold 2% to 2.5%. Material for sequencing was peripheral blood. Every receptor here comes from a young woman with COVID-19, enrolled during active disease. CDR3s include the opening cysteine and the closing phenylalanine or tryptophan. D genes are given only for firm matches. The size field is filled for only some rows; it gives once, few, many or a size class.

clone_size: few
j_call: TRBJ1-3
d_call: -
v_call: TRBV30
cdr3_nt: TGTGCCTGGAGTATCGGGGACTCTGGAAACACCATATATTTT
cdr3_aa: CAWSIGDSGNTIYF

clone_size: -
j_call: TRBJ2-3
d_call: TRBD2
v_call: TRBV2
cdr3_nt: TGTGCCAGCAGGTCCGGACTAGCGGGACTCGGTACGCAGTATTTT
cdr3_aa: CASRSGLAGLGTQYF

clone_size: -
j_call: TRBJ1-1
d_call: -
v_call: TRBV28
cdr3_nt: TGTGCCAGCAGCCCCCCGGGGGGCAGAATGAACACTGAAGCTTTCTTT
cdr3_aa: CASSPPGGRMNTEAFF

clone_size: -
j_call: TRBJ2-7
d_call: TRBD1
v_call: TRBV19
cdr3_nt: TGTGCCAGTAGTATAGGGGACAGCTCCTCCGAGCAGTACTTC
cdr3_aa: CASSIGDSSSEQYF

clone_size: few
j_call: TRBJ2-1
d_call: -
v_call: TRBV29-1
cdr3_nt: TGCAGCGTTTTTCGGACTACCTACAATGAGCAGTTCTTC
cdr3_aa: CSVFRTTYNEQFF

clone_size: -
j_call: TRBJ1-4
d_call: TRBD1
v_call: TRBV5-4
cdr3_nt: TGTGCCAGCAGCCTCGACAGGGGGGCTAATGAAAAACTGTTTTTT
cdr3_aa: CASSLDRGANEKLFF

clone_size: -
j_call: TRBJ2-5
d_call: TRBD1
v_call: TRBV6-5
cdr3_nt: TGTGCCAGCAGTAGACAGGGGGCTGGGGAGACCCAGTACTTC
cdr3_aa: CASSRQGAGETQYF

clone_size: -
j_call: TRBJ2-2
d_call: TRBD2
v_call: TRBV30
cdr3_nt: TGTGCCTGGAGTTCCCGTCGAGCGGGAGGGAACGGGGAGCTGTTTTTT
cdr3_aa: CAWSSRRAGGNGELFF

clone_size: -
j_call: TRBJ1-5
d_call: TRBD1
v_call: TRBV5-8
cdr3_nt: TGTGCCAGCGGCAGGGGACAGAGCAATCAGCCCCAGCATTTT
cdr3_aa: CASGRGQSNQPQHF

clone_size: -
j_call: TRBJ2-7
d_call: -
v_call: TRBV4-1
cdr3_nt: TGCGCCAGCAGCCAAGAATGGGGCATCTCCTACGAGCAGTACTTC
cdr3_aa: CASSQEWGISYEQYF

clone_size: -
j_call: TRBJ2-6
d_call: -
v_call: TRBV27
cdr3_nt: TGTGCCAGCAGTAATAGCGGTTGGGTCCTGACTTTC
cdr3_aa: CASSNSGWVLTF

clone_size: -
j_call: TRBJ1-3
d_call: -
v_call: TRBV4-1
cdr3_nt: TGCGCCAGCAGCCAAGATGAGGGATTCAGAAACACCATATATTTT
cdr3_aa: CASSQDEGFRNTIYF

clone_size: -
j_call: TRBJ2-5
d_call: TRBD1
v_call: TRBV7-9
cdr3_nt: TGTGCCAGCATCGTGACAGGGGGCGCCTCAGAGACCCAGTACTTC
cdr3_aa: CASIVTGGASETQYF

clone_size: -
j_call: TRBJ1-5
d_call: -
v_call: TRBV30
cdr3_nt: TGTGCCTGGAGTGAACTTTCCGGCAATCAGCCCCAGCATTTT
cdr3_aa: CAWSELSGNQPQHF

clone_size: -
j_call: TRBJ2-2
d_call: -
v_call: TRBV27
cdr3_nt: TGTGCCAGCAGGCAGGGGACCGGGGAGCTGTTTTTT
cdr3_aa: CASRQGTGELFF

clone_size: -
j_call: TRBJ1-1
d_call: -
v_call: TRBV2
cdr3_nt: TGTGCCAGCAGTACTGGGGAGGACACTGAAGCTTTCTTT
cdr3_aa: CASSTGEDTEAFF

clone_size: few
j_call: TRBJ2-7
d_call: -
v_call: TRBV30
cdr3_nt: TGTGCCTGGGGGCTATTTTCCTACGAGCAGTACTTC
cdr3_aa: CAWGLFSYEQYF

clone_size: -
j_call: TRBJ2-1
d_call: TRBD1
v_call: TRBV12-5
cdr3_nt: TGTGCTAGTGGGCAGGGACAGGATCACAATGAGCAGTTCTTC
cdr3_aa: CASGQGQDHNEQFF

clone_size: -
j_call: TRBJ1-1
d_call: -
v_call: TRBV2
cdr3_nt: TGTGCCAGCCCGGGACTAGACGGGATGAACACTGAAGCTTTCTTT
cdr3_aa: CASPGLDGMNTEAFF

clone_size: -
j_call: TRBJ2-5
d_call: -
v_call: TRBV5-4
cdr3_nt: TGTGCCAGCAGCTGGAGGGGGCGACCAGAGACCCAGTACTTC
cdr3_aa: CASSWRGRPETQYF

clone_size: -
j_call: TRBJ1-1
d_call: TRBD1
v_call: TRBV5-4
cdr3_nt: TGTGCCAGCAGCTTTACAGGGGGAACTGAAGCTTTCTTT
cdr3_aa: CASSFTGGTEAFF

clone_size: once
j_call: TRBJ2-5
d_call: -
v_call: TRBV24-1
cdr3_nt: TGTGCCACCAGTGATGAGGGGGGGGCTGGGGAGACCCAGTACTTC
cdr3_aa: CATSDEGGAGETQYF

clone_size: -
j_call: TRBJ2-3
d_call: -
v_call: TRBV28
cdr3_nt: TGTGCCAGCAGTTTACCCACCCGGCGGGGCCACCGCACAGATACGCAGTATTTT
cdr3_aa: CASSLPTRRGHRTDTQYF

clone_size: -
j_call: TRBJ2-5
d_call: -
v_call: TRBV18
cdr3_nt: TGTGCCAGCTCACCAAATCAGGGATCCCAAGAGACCCAGTACTTC
cdr3_aa: CASSPNQGSQETQYF

clone_size: -
j_call: TRBJ2-5
d_call: -
v_call: TRBV6-2/TRBV6-3
cdr3_nt: TGTGCCAGCAGTACCCCCCAGGGAGCGGGCGACCAAGAGACCCAGTACTTC
cdr3_aa: CASSTPQGAGDQETQYF

clone_size: -
j_call: TRBJ1-6
d_call: TRBD1
v_call: TRBV5-1
cdr3_nt: TGCGCCAGCAGCTGGGACAGGGATGTCAATTCACCCCTCCACTTT
cdr3_aa: CASSWDRDVNSPLHF

clone_size: -
j_call: TRBJ1-1
d_call: -
v_call: TRBV5-4
cdr3_nt: TGTGCCAGCAGCTTGGCGCCCAGGGACACTGAAGCTTTCTTT
cdr3_aa: CASSLAPRDTEAFF

clone_size: -
j_call: TRBJ2-1
d_call: TRBD2
v_call: TRBV3-1/TRBV3-2
cdr3_nt: TGTGCCAGCAGCCCCCATAGCGGGATGTCCTACAATGAGCAGTTCTTC
cdr3_aa: CASSPHSGMSYNEQFF

clone_size: -
j_call: TRBJ2-1
d_call: -
v_call: TRBV7-9
cdr3_nt: TGTGCCAGCAGCCTCGCGATCCAGGCCGCCTACAATGAGCAGTTCTTC
cdr3_aa: CASSLAIQAAYNEQFF

clone_size: -
j_call: TRBJ2-5
d_call: TRBD1
v_call: TRBV7-3
cdr3_nt: TGTGCCAGCAGCTTAGGGACAGGGTTGAGGGAGACCCAGTACTTC
cdr3_aa: CASSLGTGLRETQYF

clone_size: once
j_call: TRBJ2-5
d_call: TRBD2
v_call: TRBV7-9
cdr3_nt: TGTGCCAGCAGCACCAGCGGGAGGGGCCAAGAGACCCAGTACTTC
cdr3_aa: CASSTSGRGQETQYF

clone_size: -
j_call: TRBJ1-1
d_call: -
v_call: TRBV12-5
cdr3_nt: TGTGCTAGTGGCCGCGAACCGAACACTGAAGCTTTCTTT
cdr3_aa: CASGREPNTEAFF

clone_size: once
j_call: TRBJ2-1
d_call: TRBD2
v_call: TRBV7-2
cdr3_nt: TGTGCCAGCAGCCTGACTAGCGGGGGGCCTTACAATGAGCAGTTCTTC
cdr3_aa: CASSLTSGGPYNEQFF

clone_size: -
j_call: TRBJ1-2
d_call: -
v_call: TRBV7-9
cdr3_nt: TGTGCCAGCAGCCTATCGGGGGTCGATGGCTACACCTTC
cdr3_aa: CASSLSGVDGYTF

clone_size: -
j_call: TRBJ1-2
d_call: -
v_call: TRBV6-5
cdr3_nt: TGTGCCAGCAGTTACGCTGGCCAAGACTATGGCTACACCTTC
cdr3_aa: CASSYAGQDYGYTF

clone_size: -
j_call: TRBJ1-4
d_call: -
v_call: TRBV28
cdr3_nt: TGTGCCAGCAGTTTGCCCGGGACACAGAATGAAAAACTGTTTTTT
cdr3_aa: CASSLPGTQNEKLFF

clone_size: -
j_call: TRBJ1-3
d_call: -
v_call: TRBV19
cdr3_nt: TGTGCCAGTATTAGGACAGCGACTCTCTCTGGAAACACCATATATTTT
cdr3_aa: CASIRTATLSGNTIYF

clone_size: -
j_call: TRBJ2-4
d_call: -
v_call: TRBV5-1
cdr3_nt: TGCGCCAGCAGCTCCCGATTGAGGGACAAAAACATTCAGTACTTC
cdr3_aa: CASSSRLRDKNIQYF

clone_size: -
j_call: TRBJ2-2
d_call: -
v_call: TRBV7-7
cdr3_nt: TGTGCCAGCAGCTTTGACCCAGGGGGGGAGCTGTTTTTT
cdr3_aa: CASSFDPGGELFF